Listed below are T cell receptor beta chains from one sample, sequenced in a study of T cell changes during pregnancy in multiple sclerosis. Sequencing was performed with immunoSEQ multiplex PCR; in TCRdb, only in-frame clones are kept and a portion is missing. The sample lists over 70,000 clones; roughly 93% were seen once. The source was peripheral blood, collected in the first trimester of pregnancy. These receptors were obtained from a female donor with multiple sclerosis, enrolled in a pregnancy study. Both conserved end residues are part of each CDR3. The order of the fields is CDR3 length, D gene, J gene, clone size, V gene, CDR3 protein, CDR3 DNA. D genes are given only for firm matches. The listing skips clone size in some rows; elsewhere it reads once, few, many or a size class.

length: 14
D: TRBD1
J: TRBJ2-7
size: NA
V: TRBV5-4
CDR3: CASSPGQGASEQYF
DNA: TGTGCCAGCAGCCCTGGACAGGGGGCGAGCGAGCAGTACTTC

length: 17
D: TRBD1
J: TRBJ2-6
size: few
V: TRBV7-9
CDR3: CASSKQGQVSGANVLTF
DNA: TGTGCCAGCAGTAAACAGGGACAGGTCTCTGGGGCCAACGTCCTGACTTTC

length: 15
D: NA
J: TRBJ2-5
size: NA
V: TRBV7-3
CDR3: CASSSPGSLDETQYF
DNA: TGTGCCAGCAGCTCCCCCGGGTCCTTAGACGAGACCCAGTACTTC

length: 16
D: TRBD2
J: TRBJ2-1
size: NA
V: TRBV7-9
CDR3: CASSSPLAGGPHEQFF
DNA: TGTGCCAGCAGCTCCCCGTTAGCGGGGGGGCCTCATGAGCAGTTCTTC

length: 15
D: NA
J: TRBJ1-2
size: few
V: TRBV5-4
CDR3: CASSLVGGPNYGYTF
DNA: TGTGCCAGCAGCTTGGTAGGGGGTCCTAACTATGGCTACACCTTC

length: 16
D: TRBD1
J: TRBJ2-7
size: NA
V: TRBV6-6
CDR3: CASSYLRQGITYEQYF
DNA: TGTGCCAGCAGTTACCTCCGACAGGGAATCACCTACGAGCAGTACTTC

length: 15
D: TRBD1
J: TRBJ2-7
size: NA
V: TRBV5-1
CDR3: CASSADRGSSYEQYF
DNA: TGCGCCAGCAGCGCCGACAGGGGGTCGTCCTACGAGCAGTACTTC

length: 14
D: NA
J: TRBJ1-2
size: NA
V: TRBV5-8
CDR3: CASRGTGFIYGYTF
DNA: TGTGCCAGCAGGGGAACAGGGTTTATCTATGGCTACACCTTC

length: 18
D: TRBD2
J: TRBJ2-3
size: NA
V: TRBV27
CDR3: CASSLFGSGGAFTDTQYF
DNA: TGTGCCAGCAGTTTATTCGGGAGCGGGGGGGCGTTTACAGATACGCAGTATTTT

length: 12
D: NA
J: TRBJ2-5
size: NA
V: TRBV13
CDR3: CASSLGRGTQYF
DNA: TGTGCCAGCAGCTTAGGAAGGGGGACCCAGTACTTC

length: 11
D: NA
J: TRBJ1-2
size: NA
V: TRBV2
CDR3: CAIESGLGYTF
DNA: TGTGCCATCGAATCGGGATTGGGCTACACCTTC

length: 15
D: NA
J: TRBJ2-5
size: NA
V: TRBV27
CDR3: CASSFLRGRQETQYF
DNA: TGTGCCAGCAGTTTTTTGAGGGGGAGACAAGAGACCCAGTACTTC

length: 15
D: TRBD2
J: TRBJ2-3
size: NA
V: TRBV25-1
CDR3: CASVASGGGTDTQYF
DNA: TGTGCCAGCGTTGCTAGCGGGGGAGGCACAGATACGCAGTATTTT

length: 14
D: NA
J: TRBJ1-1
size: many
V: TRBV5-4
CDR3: CASSLQGVNTEAFF
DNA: TGTGCCAGCAGCTTACAGGGAGTGAACACTGAAGCTTTCTTT

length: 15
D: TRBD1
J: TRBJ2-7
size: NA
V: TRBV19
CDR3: CASSMGTGAPTEQYF
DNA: TGTGCCAGTAGTATGGGGACAGGGGCTCCCACCGAGCAGTACTTC

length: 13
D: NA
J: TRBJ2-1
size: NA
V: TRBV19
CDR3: CASTGAPYNEQFF
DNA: TGTGCCAGTACTGGGGCCCCCTACAATGAGCAGTTCTTC

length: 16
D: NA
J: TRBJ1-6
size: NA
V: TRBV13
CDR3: CASSLGRAPYNSPLHF
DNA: TGTGCCAGCAGCTTAGGGAGGGCCCCCTATAATTCACCCCTCCACTTT

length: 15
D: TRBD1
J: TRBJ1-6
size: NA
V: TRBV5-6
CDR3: CASSLGQGVASPLHF
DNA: TGTGCCAGCAGCTTGGGGCAGGGGGTAGCCTCACCCCTCCACTTT

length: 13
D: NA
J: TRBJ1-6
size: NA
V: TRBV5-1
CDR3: CASTPGDNSPLHF
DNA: TGCGCCAGCACCCCAGGGGATAATTCACCCCTCCACTTT

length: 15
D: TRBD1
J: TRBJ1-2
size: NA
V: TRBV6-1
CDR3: CASSEVDRAPYGYTF
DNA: TGTGCCAGCAGTGAGGTCGACAGGGCCCCCTATGGCTACACCTTC

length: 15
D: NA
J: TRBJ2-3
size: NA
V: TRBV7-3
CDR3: CASSLVFGSTDTQYF
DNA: TGTGCCAGCAGCTTAGTATTTGGCAGCACAGATACGCAGTATTTT

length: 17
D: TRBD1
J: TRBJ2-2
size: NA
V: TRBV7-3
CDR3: CASRQNRGPMNTGELFF
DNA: TGTGCCAGCAGACAAAACAGGGGGCCTATGAACACCGGGGAGCTGTTTTTT

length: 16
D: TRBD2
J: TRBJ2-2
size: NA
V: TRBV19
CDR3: CASRDKAGGYTGELFF
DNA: TGTGCCAGTAGGGACAAAGCGGGGGGGTACACCGGGGAGCTGTTTTTT

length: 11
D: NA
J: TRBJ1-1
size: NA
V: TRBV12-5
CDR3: CASAPNTEAFF
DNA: TGTGCTAGTGCCCCAAACACTGAAGCTTTCTTT

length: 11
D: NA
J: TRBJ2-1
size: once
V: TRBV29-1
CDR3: CTTFTGKEQFF
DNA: TGCACCACGTTTACAGGGAAAGAGCAGTTCTTC

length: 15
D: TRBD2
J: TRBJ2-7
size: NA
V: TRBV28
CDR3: CASSPSGRGDYEQYF
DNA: TGTGCCAGCAGTCCTTCGGGGCGGGGGGATTACGAGCAGTACTTC

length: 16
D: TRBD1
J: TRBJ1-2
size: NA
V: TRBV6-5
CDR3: CASSLTGIGLNQGYTF
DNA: TGTGCCAGCAGTTTGACAGGGATCGGGCTTAATCAGGGCTACACCTTC

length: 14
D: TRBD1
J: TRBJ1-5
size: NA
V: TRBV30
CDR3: CAWSVQGGAQPQHF
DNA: TGTGCCTGGAGTGTACAGGGGGGAGCTCAGCCCCAGCATTTT

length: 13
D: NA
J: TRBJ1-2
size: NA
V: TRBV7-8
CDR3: CASSQYDSYGYTF
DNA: TGTGCCAGCAGCCAATATGACAGCTATGGCTACACCTTC

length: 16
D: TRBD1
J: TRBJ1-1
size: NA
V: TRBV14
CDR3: CASSRYRTGASTEAFF
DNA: TGTGCCAGCAGCCGCTACCGGACAGGGGCCTCCACTGAAGCTTTCTTT

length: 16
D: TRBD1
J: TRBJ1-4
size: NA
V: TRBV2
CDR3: CASSRQGLSNNEKLFF
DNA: TGTGCCAGCAGTAGACAGGGCCTAAGTAATAATGAAAAACTGTTTTTT

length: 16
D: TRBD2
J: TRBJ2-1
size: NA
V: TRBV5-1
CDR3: CASSLGSGGAYNEQFF
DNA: TGCGCCAGCAGCTTGGGCAGCGGGGGTGCATACAATGAGCAGTTCTTC

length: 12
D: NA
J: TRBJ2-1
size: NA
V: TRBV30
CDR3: CAWRELGNEQFF
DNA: TGTGCCTGGAGGGAACTAGGGAATGAGCAGTTCTTC

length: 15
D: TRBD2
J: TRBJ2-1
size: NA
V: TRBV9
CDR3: CASSAAGGAYNEQFF
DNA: TGTGCCAGCAGCGCGGCGGGGGGGGCATACAATGAGCAGTTCTTC

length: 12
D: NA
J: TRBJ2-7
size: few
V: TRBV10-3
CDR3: CAISELAREQYF
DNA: TGTGCCATCAGTGAGTTGGCCCGCGAGCAGTACTTC

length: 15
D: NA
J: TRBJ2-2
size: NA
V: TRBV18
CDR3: CASSPQGTNTGELFF
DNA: TGTGCCAGCTCACCGCAGGGAACTAACACCGGGGAGCTGTTTTTT

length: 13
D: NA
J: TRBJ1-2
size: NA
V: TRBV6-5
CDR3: CASSYGDIYGYTF
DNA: TGTGCCAGCAGTTACGGGGACATCTATGGCTACACCTTC

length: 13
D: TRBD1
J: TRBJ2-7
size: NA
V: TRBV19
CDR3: CASSSTGVGEQYF
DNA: TGTGCCAGTAGTAGCACAGGGGTGGGCGAGCAGTACTTC

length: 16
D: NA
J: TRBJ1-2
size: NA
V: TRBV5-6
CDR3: CASGTMTAGAIYGYTF
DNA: TGTGCCAGCGGAACCATGACTGCGGGCGCGATCTATGGCTACACCTTC

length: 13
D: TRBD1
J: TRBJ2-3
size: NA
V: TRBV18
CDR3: CASSGQQGDTQYF
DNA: TGTGCCAGCTCGGGGCAACAGGGGGATACGCAGTATTTT

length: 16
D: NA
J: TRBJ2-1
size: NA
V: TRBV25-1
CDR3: CASSSVGQSSYNEQFF
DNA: TGTGCCAGCAGTAGTGTTGGACAGAGCTCCTACAATGAGCAGTTCTTC

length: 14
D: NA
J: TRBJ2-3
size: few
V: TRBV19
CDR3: CASTSGMGTDTQYF
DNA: TGTGCCAGTACATCGGGGATGGGGACAGATACGCAGTATTTT

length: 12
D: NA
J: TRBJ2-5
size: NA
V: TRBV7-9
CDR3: CASSSTRETQYF
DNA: TGTGCCAGCAGCTCAACGAGGGAGACCCAGTACTTC

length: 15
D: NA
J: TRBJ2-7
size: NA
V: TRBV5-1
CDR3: CASSLVEPREYEQYF
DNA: TGCGCCAGCAGCTTGGTGGAGCCCCGAGAGTACGAGCAGTACTTC

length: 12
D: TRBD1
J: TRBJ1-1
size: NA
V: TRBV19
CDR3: CASRTGQGFAFF
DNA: TGTGCCAGTAGGACGGGACAGGGTTTTGCTTTCTTT

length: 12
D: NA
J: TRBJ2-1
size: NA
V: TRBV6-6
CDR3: CASSYELDEQFF
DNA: TGTGCCAGCAGTTACGAGCTAGATGAGCAGTTCTTC

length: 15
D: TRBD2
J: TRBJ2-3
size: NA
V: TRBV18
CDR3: CASSPLSVSGDTQYF
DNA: TGTGCCAGCTCACCCCTCTCTGTTAGCGGGGATACGCAGTATTTT

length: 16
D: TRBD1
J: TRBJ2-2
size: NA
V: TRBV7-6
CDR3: CASSSTGGSGTGELFF
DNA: TGTGCCAGCAGCTCGACAGGGGGCTCTGGGACCGGGGAGCTGTTTTTT

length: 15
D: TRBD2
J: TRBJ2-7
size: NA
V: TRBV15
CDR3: CATSRVAGGSYEQYF
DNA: TGTGCCACCAGCAGAGTCGCGGGGGGTTCCTACGAGCAGTACTTC

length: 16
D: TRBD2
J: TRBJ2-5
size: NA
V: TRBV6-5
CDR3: CASSWTLTSGQETQYF
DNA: TGTGCCAGCAGTTGGACTTTGACTAGCGGCCAAGAGACCCAGTACTTC

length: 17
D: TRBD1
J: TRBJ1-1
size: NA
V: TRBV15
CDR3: CATSRPPTGGYDTEAFF
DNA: TGTGCCACCAGCAGACCCCCCACAGGGGGCTACGACACTGAAGCTTTCTTT

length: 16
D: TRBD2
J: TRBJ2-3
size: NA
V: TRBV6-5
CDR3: CASSYSAGGSTDTQYF
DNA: TGTGCCAGCAGTTACTCCGCGGGGGGGAGCACAGATACGCAGTATTTT

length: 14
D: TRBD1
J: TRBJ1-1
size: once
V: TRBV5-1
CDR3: CASSRTRQGPEAFF
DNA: TGCGCCAGCTCTCGGACGAGACAGGGACCTGAAGCTTTCTTT

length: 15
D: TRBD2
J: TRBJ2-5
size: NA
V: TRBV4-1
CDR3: CASSQERGGWQTQYF
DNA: TGCGCCAGCAGCCAAGAACGGGGGGGCTGGCAGACCCAGTACTTC

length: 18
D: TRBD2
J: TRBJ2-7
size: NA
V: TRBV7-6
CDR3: CASSLVSGGPGGSYEQYF
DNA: TGTGCCAGCAGCTTGGTTAGCGGGGGCCCGGGGGGCTCCTACGAGCAGTACTTC

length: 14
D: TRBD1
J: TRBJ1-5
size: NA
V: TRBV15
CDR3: CATSRGQGNQPQHF
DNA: TGTGCCACCAGCAGGGGACAGGGCAATCAGCCCCAGCATTTT

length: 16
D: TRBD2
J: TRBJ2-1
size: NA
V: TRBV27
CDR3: CASSSLSSGTYNEQFF
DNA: TGTGCCAGCAGTTCATTGTCTAGCGGGACCTACAATGAGCAGTTCTTC

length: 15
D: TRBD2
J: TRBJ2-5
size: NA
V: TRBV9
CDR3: CASSPQGTSPETQYF
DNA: TGTGCCAGCAGCCCTCAGGGGACTAGCCCAGAGACCCAGTACTTC